Below, 9 T cell receptor beta chains from the same sample are listed, as sequenced in a study of OX40 agonist ivuxolimab in advanced cancers. Sequencing used immunoSEQ multiplex PCR; TCRdb keeps in-frame clones, though not all of them. The sample lists approximately 58,000 clones, over 75% seen once, with approximately 0.7% in the top ten. The sample was CD4+ or CD8+ T cells sorted from blood, taken in a trial of the OX40 agonist ivuxolimab. The receptors were sampled from an adult with an advanced solid tumor such as melanoma, head and neck, liver or kidney cancer.

The V gene is TRBV5-1, the J gene TRBJ2-1, with 7 bases fitting TRBD2. There are 14 residues in the CDR3. Germline V lookup: CDR1 SGHRS, CDR2 YFSETQ. V lost 4 bases and J lost 3; bases outside the gene matches: 4. The CDR3 DNA reads TGCGCCAGCAGCCCCCGGGGGGACTACAATGAGCAGTTCTTC. It translates to CASSPRGDYNEQFF.

This rearrangement joins TRBV6-4 to TRBJ2-3; the match to TRBD2 covers 8 bases. Trimming removed 0 bases from V and 4 bases from J; junction bases left unmatched: 6. Germline CDR1 reads MRHNA; CDR2 reads SNTAGT. This CDR3 is built from 16 residues. CDR3 bases: TGTGCCAGCAGTGACTCGGGTAGCGGGGTCTCAGATACGCAGTATTTT. This sequence encodes CASSDSGSGVSDTQYF.

This chain links TRBV4-1 with TRBJ2-3; 7 nucleotides agree with TRBD1. Trimming cost V 0 bases and J 6 bases; bases outside gene matches: 6. This CDR3 comprises 15 residues. Germline CDR1 and CDR2: MGHRA and YSYEKL. The CDR3 is CASSQDTGALDTQYF. The CDR3 bases are TGCGCCAGCAGCCAAGACACAGGGGCGTTGGATACGCAGTATTTT.

CDR3 amino acids: CASSHPPYQETQYF. DNA for the CDR3: TGTGCCAGTAGTCACCCCCCTTACCAAGAGACCCAGTACTTC. V is TRBV19 and J is TRBJ2-5; D is uncertain. Trimming removed 5 bases at V and 0 bases at J, with 10 bases between. The V gene's germline CDR1 is LNHDA and CDR2 SQIVND (reference sequence). CDR3 length equals 14 residues.

V gene TRBV6-1 combines with J gene TRBJ1-5; D gene unclear. The CDR3 sequence is 15 residues long. V lost 1 base and J 9 bases, leaving 16 bases between the germline ends. Germline V gene lookup returns CDR1 MNHNS and CDR2 SASEGT. Written as DNA, the CDR3 is TGTGCCAGCAGTGAAGGCCAAATGCCCAATTTGCCCCAGCATTTT. Translating it yields CASSEGQMPNLPQHF.

This clone was counted between two and nine times. The CDR3 is CASKLAGGGNEQFF. The CDR3 DNA sequence: TGCGCCAGCAAACTAGCGGGGGGGGGCAATGAGCAGTTCTTC. This chain links TRBV4-1 with TRBJ2-1; 13 bases are shared with TRBD2. J lost 6 bases, V lost 7 bases, and 3 bases had no gene match. CDR3 length: 14 amino acids. Germline V lookup: CDR1 MGHRA, CDR2 YSYEKL.

The chain joins TRBV11-3 to TRBJ2-1, with 12 bases matching TRBD2. This CDR3 comprises 15 residues. V was pared by 4 bases and J by 8 bases, with 6 bases of the junction left unmatched. Per the germline V gene, CDR1 is SGHNT and CDR2 is YENEEA. CDR3 sequence reads: CASSSLAGGRDEQFF. The CDR3 bases are TGTGCCAGCAGCTCTCTAGCGGGGGGGCGGGATGAGCAGTTCTTC.

This clone came up a few times. The chain employs TRBV2 and TRBJ1-3, with 7 bases fitting TRBD1. With 4 bases clipped from V and 2 bases from J, the junction kept 11 bases outside the gene matches. The CDR3 contains 17 residues. Germline CDR1 and CDR2: SNHLY and FYNNEI. The CDR3 spells CASSGGAPGGTGNTIYF. In DNA, the CDR3 is TGTGCCAGCAGTGGGGGTGCCCCAGGGGGGACTGGAAACACCATATATTTT.

The chain is built from TRBV6-4 and TRBJ1-1, with D maybe TRBD1 (6 bases). V lost 0 bases and J 1 base, leaving 15 bases between the germline ends. The V gene's germline CDR1 is MRHNA and CDR2 SNTAGT. The CDR3 has 17 amino acids. CDR3 residues: CASSDSLKGRGNTEAFF. The CDR3 DNA reads TGTGCCAGCAGTGACTCGTTAAAGGGCAGGGGGAACACTGAAGCTTTCTTT.